This record looks at one TCR beta chain sequence and its context. The antigen remains undetermined. The data derive from a study of T cell responses to AZD1222 COVID-19 vaccine. Overall study: Second doses that came at about 4 or about 12 weeks were put together. Study results and caveats: Donors in the cohort were predominantly white British and more often female, and clonal diversity was possibly underestimated. Vaccine-related CD4 TCRs covered spike, predominating at 160-218 and 743-854.

The CDR3 is made up of 17 amino acids. Trimming removed 2 bases from V and 6 bases from J; junction bases left unmatched: 11. Looked up from germline, CDR1 is MDHEN and CDR2 is SYDVKM. This table comes from immunoSEQ multiplex PCR, and its TCRdb copy is limited to in-frame clones, with some not included. This sample has around 260,000 clones, with over 85% found just once. The V gene is TRBV28, the J gene TRBJ2-7, with 12 bases matching TRBD1. This material consisted of peripheral blood, taken on day 0 of AZD1222 vaccination. The clonotype comes from an adult in good health. CDR3 nucleotides: TGTGCCAGCAGTTTACTAGACTTCCGGGACAGGGGGCGCGAGCAGTACTTC. Its translation: CASSLLDFRDRGREQYF. Using reference TRBV28 and TRBJ2-7 for the parts outside the CDR3, the full variable domain is DVKVTQSSRYLVKRTGEKVFLECVQDMDHENMFWYRQDPGLGLRLIYFSYDVKMKEKGDIPEGYSVSREKKERFSLILESASTNQTSMYLCASSLLDFRDRGREQYFGPGTRLTVT.